Listed below are T cell receptor beta chains from one sample, sequenced in a study of shared clonotypes between healthy human individuals. The assay was immunoSEQ multiplex PCR, and TCRdb's table has in-frame clones only and misses some. Among roughly 1.5 million clones listed, 95% to 99% were seen once. The specimen was naive CD4+ T cells sorted from blood. Every receptor here comes from a man younger than 40 in good health. CDR3s include the opening cysteine and the closing phenylalanine or tryptophan.

J | V | CDR3
TRBJ2-6 | TRBV5-1 | CASNSPIAGANVLTF
TRBJ2-2 | TRBV9 | CASSVSGLAGNTGELFF
TRBJ2-3 | TRBV6-5 | CASSYLTSGRTDTQYF
TRBJ1-2 | TRBV10-3 | CASGDGRLNTF
TRBJ1-5 | TRBV19 | CASNFGGVGQPQHF
TRBJ2-7 | TRBV5-1 | CASSSGTGTYEQYF
TRBJ1-4 | TRBV20-1 | CSAINEKLFF
TRBJ2-3 | TRBV5-4 | CASSFSGDTQYF
TRBJ1-1 | TRBV28 | CASSQTGGFTEAFF
TRBJ2-3 | TRBV30 | CAWSESGSLADTQYF
TRBJ2-7 | TRBV6-5 | CASTRRGGSSYEQYF
TRBJ2-1 | TRBV2 | CASNKRGSSYNEQFF
TRBJ2-3 | TRBV9 | CASSPLQGLGGTDTQYF
TRBJ2-3 | TRBV2 | CASSEGTDTQYF
TRBJ2-1 | TRBV7-7 | CASSISSGNEQFF
TRBJ2-3 | TRBV28 | CASNRFRGGWNQGQTDTQYF
TRBJ1-5 | TRBV19 | CASSIIGGGPSNQPQHF
TRBJ2-1 | TRBV15 | CATSRDRGGNEQFF
TRBJ2-3 | TRBV6-5 | CASSFTYRIDTDTQYF
TRBJ2-3 | TRBV28 | CASSPLELAAYTDTQYF
TRBJ1-1 | TRBV7-2 | CASSFGLRLVAEAFF
TRBJ2-1 | TRBV5-4 | CASRRASNNEQFF
TRBJ1-2 | TRBV2 | CASSVGPYGYTF
TRBJ2-5 | TRBV5-6 | CASSLRDRGETQYF
TRBJ2-7 | TRBV5-1 | CASSRDTSYEQYF
TRBJ2-3 | TRBV14 | CASSRDRGRTDTQYF
TRBJ2-2 | TRBV7-6 | CASSLLTGGRRNLDTGELFF